These 19 T cell receptor beta chains came from one sample sequenced in a study of blood T cells in healthy people across ages. Primed by a sample-barcoded 5' primer and a J-beta primer mix, a second PCR proceeded for about 6 to 12 cycles. TCRdb reanalysed the 5' RACE reads using MiXCR and keeps one entry per CDR3 protein. The table lists approximately 1.5 million distinct CDR3 sequences, roughly 32% of them singletons. The sample taken for sequencing was blood. The receptors stem from a woman in her twenties or thirties in good health.

Points on this clonotype: The germline gene is not matched at one end of the junction; a read error may be the cause. The chain has TRBV20-1 and TRBJ2-7; the D is unclear. Germline lookup yields CDR1 DFQATT and CDR2 SNEGSKA (reference sequence). This CDR3 region has 13 residues. CDR3 DNA: TGCAGTGCCCAGGATCAGCCAACCTATGAGCAGTACTTC. Translated: CSAQDQPTYEQYF.

The table lists this clonotype with a few counts. CDR3 DNA sequence: TGCAGTGCTGGGCCCGGGAACACTGAAGCTTTCTTT. This translates into CSAGPGNTEAFF. V is TRBV20-1 and J is TRBJ1-1; D unclear. The CDR3 runs 12 residues. The V gene's germline CDR1 is DFQATT and CDR2 SNEGSKA (reference sequence). The ends were cut back, 5 bases at V and 1 base at J, with 8 bases in the middle.

J is TRBJ1-5 and V is TRBV18, with a weak D call TRBD1 (5 bases). Germline V lookup: CDR1 KGHSH, CDR2 LQKENI. Trimming pared 5 bases from V and 5 bases from J, leaving 13 bases between. This CDR3 is built from 14 residues. The CDR3 DNA sequence: TGTGCCAGCTCAATGGGACGGGGAGATCAGCCCCAGCATTTT. It yields the protein CASSMGRGDQPQHF.

This chain connects TRBV5-1 to TRBJ2-3; weak D call: TRBD2 (5 bases). CDR1 is SGHRS and CDR2 is YFSETQ in the germline V gene. Trimming pared 0 bases from V and 6 bases from J, leaving 14 bases between. The CDR3 consists of 15 residues. DNA of the CDR3: TGCGCCAGCAGCTTGGGCGGACTCTCGTCGGATACGCAGTATTTT. As protein: CASSLGGLSSDTQYF.

This clonotype was observed at least ten times. The chain uses TRBV12-3 or TRBV12-4 and TRBJ2-1; D gene uncertain. This CDR3 comprises 13 residues. V dropped 4 bases and J dropped 5 bases, with 9 bases sitting between them. DNA of the CDR3: TGTGCCAGCAGTTCCTCCAATAACAATGAGCAGTTCTTC. The encoded protein is CASSSSNNNEQFF.

The sample holds a few counts of this clonotype. The chain recombines TRBV20-1 with TRBJ2-7, with 8 positions matching TRBD2. The CDR3 has 14 amino acids. The germline V gene encodes CDR1 DFQATT and CDR2 SNEGSKA (reference sequence). The trim removed 2 bases at V and 3 bases at J, leaving 6 bases unmatched. The CDR3 DNA reads TGCAGTGCTAGAACTAGCGGAGGGATCTACGAGCAGTACTTC. It translates to CSARTSGGIYEQYF.

The chain uses TRBV6-5 and TRBJ2-1, with unresolved D. Trimming shortened V by 4 bases and J by 1 base, and 11 bases separated the two germline ends. This CDR3 is built from 15 residues. The germline gives CDR1 MNHEY, CDR2 SVGAGI. In DNA form, the CDR3 reads TGTGCCAGCAGTTCAGGCGACATTTCCTACAATGAGCAGTTCTTC. Its protein is CASSSGDISYNEQFF.

V is TRBV20-1 and J is TRBJ1-6; 9 bases map to TRBD1. V lost 0 bases and J lost 8; bases outside the gene matches: 17. Looked up from germline, CDR1 is DFQATT and CDR2 is SNEGSKA (reference sequence). The CDR3 loop spans 19 amino acids. DNA of the CDR3: TGCAGTGCTAGAGAGCCCAGGACAGGGGTATTTTATGGGGATTCACCCCTCCACTTT. Translating gives CSAREPRTGVFYGDSPLHF.

With regard to this clonotype: An end of the junction does not agree with germline; a read error may underlie this. The chain combines TRBV5-1 with TRBJ2-3, with D maybe TRBD2 (5 bases). Germline values: CDR1 SGHRS, CDR2 YFSETQ. The CDR3 has 15 amino acids. DNA for the CDR3: TGCGCCAGCAGCATATATCCGGACTTGGTAGATACGCGGTATTTT. Translation: CASSIYPDLVDTRYF.

The chain employs TRBV5-1 and TRBJ2-5; 10 bases are a match to TRBD1. Germline trimming cut 0 bases from V and 5 bases from J; bases unmatched to any gene: 4. Germline CDR1 is SGHRS and CDR2 is YFSETQ. CDR3 size: 15 residues. CDR3 nucleotide sequence: TGCGCCAGCAGCTTGGAGGGACAGGGGCGGGAGACCCAGTACTTC. This gives the protein CASSLEGQGRETQYF.

The chain joins TRBV27 to TRBJ2-3; tentative D call: TRBD2 (6 bases). V was trimmed by 3 bases and J by 1 base, leaving 14 bases between them. The CDR3 totals 16 residues. In germline, CDR1 is MNHEY, CDR2 SMNVEV (reference sequence). The CDR3 reads CASSFGGTSRTDTQYF. The CDR3 coding sequence is TGTGCCAGCAGTTTTGGCGGGACCTCCCGCACAGATACGCAGTATTTT.

This clonotype was seen more than once but under ten times. The chain links TRBV5-1 to TRBJ2-1, with 9 bases identical to TRBD2. Germline trimming cut 4 bases from V and 6 bases from J; bases unmatched to any gene: 11. The CDR3 extends over 16 amino acids. Per the germline V gene, CDR1 is SGHRS and CDR2 is YFSETQ. The CDR3 DNA sequence: TGCGCCAGCAGCCCCCCGGGACTAGCCGGACTCAATGAGCAGTTCTTC. This sequence encodes CASSPPGLAGLNEQFF. Supplemented by reference TRBV5-1 and TRBJ2-1, the full variable domain reads KAGVTQTPRYLIKTRGQQVTLSCSPISGHRSVSWYQQTPGQGLQFLFEYFSETQRNKGNFPGRFSGRQFSNSRSEMNVSTLELGDSALYLCASSPPGLAGLNEQFFGPGTRLTVL.

The CDR3, as DNA: TGTGCCAGCAGTGTATCAGGAGGCACCGGGGAGCTGTTTTTT. Protein sequence: CASSVSGGTGELFF. This chain uses TRBV2 with TRBJ2-2; D possibly corresponds to TRBD2 (5 bases). Germline CDR1 SNHLY, CDR2 FYNNEI. Trimming took off 4 bases at V and 4 bases at J, with 10 bases between the two ends. The CDR3 consists of 14 residues.

The CDR3 nucleotides read TGTGCCAGCAGTGAAGCGGGATCGGGCACAGATACGCAGTATTTT. Translating gives CASSEAGSGTDTQYF. This chain joins TRBV25-1 and TRBJ2-3, with D possibly matching TRBD2 (6 bases). V dropped 2 bases and J dropped 1 base, with 10 bases sitting between them. The CDR3 spans 15 residues. Germline V lookup: CDR1 MGHDK, CDR2 SYGVNS.

The chain links TRBV7-9 to TRBJ2-5, with D unclear. The CDR3 is 12 amino acids. V was trimmed by 5 bases and J by 9 bases, leaving 13 bases between them. From germline, CDR1 is SEHNR and CDR2 FQNEAQ (reference sequence). The CDR3 loop reads CASSLSDPAQYF. CDR3 nucleotides: TGTGCCAGCAGCCTCAGCGACCCGGCCCAGTACTTC.

The V call is TRBV27, the J call TRBJ2-7; 7 bases agree with TRBD1. The CDR3 is 16 residues long. Trimming took 5 bases from V and 7 from J; bases not matched to a gene: 17. Per germline, CDR1 MNHEY and CDR2 SMNVEV (reference sequence). The CDR3 is CASSTRDSLLLWEQYF. The DNA for the CDR3 is TGTGCCAGCAGTACCCGGGACAGCCTACTACTCTGGGAGCAGTACTTC.

This clonotype was detected many times. V is TRBV29-1 and J is TRBJ1-1, with 7 positions matching TRBD1. CDR1 SQVTM and CDR2 ANQGSEA come from the germline V gene. The CDR3 is made up of 12 amino acids. CDR3 in amino acids: CGAGQPPPEAFF. DNA for the CDR3: TGCGGAGCGGGACAGCCACCCCCTGAAGCTTTCTTT.

The chain joins TRBV9 to TRBJ1-6, with 7 positions matching TRBD1. This CDR3 comprises 15 residues. Germline CDR1 SGDLS, CDR2 YYNGEE. The V segment lost 0 bases and the J segment 8 bases; nucleotides outside the gene matches: 5. The CDR3 here is CASSVGWDSDSPLHF. CDR3 sequence (DNA): TGTGCCAGCAGCGTAGGTTGGGACAGCGATTCACCCCTCCACTTT. Full variable domain (outside the CDR3, taken from reference TRBV9 and TRBJ1-6): DSGVTQTPKHLITATGQRVTLRCSPRSGDLSVYWYQQSLDQGLQFLIQYYNGEERAKGNILERFSAQQFPDLHSELNLSSLELGDSALYFCASSVGWDSDSPLHFGNGTRLTVT.

This clonotype showed up just a few times. The chain uses TRBV7-9 and TRBJ2-2; D possibly matches TRBD1 or TRBD2 (5 bases each). Germline V gene sequence: CDR1 SEHNR, CDR2 FQNEAQ (reference sequence). Trimming left V 4 bases short and J 4 bases short, with 7 bases between. The CDR3 is 13 amino acids. CDR3 residues: CASSSGRTGELFF. Here the CDR3 DNA reads TGTGCCAGCAGCTCGGGACGCACCGGGGAGCTGTTTTTT.